This T cell receptor beta chain stems from a study of vaccination and CD4 T cells after COVID-19. Concerning this clonotype itself: Its specificity is unknown.

Sequencing of DNA taken from cultured CD4+ T cells relied on the Oncomine TCR Beta short-read assay. Using its own MiXCR run on the PCR reads, TCRdb lists one record per CDR3 protein. The sample has 20,000 to 25,000 distinct CDR3 sequences, roughly two fifths seen once. The sample's treatment: approximately 9-day PBMC culture with coronavirus spike peptide pools or control peptides (ViraFEST assay). PCR tests turned positive between March and December 2020, before US Alpha, Beta and Delta variants. Trimming stripped 3 bases from V and 6 bases from J, with 17 bases between. This CDR3 comprises 15 residues.

The sample consisted of CD4+ T cells from blood, cultured in vitro. The chain recombines TRBV12-3 or TRBV12-4 with TRBJ1-1; D gene uncertain. The TCR was taken from a human donor who had recovered from COVID-19. CDR3 sequence (DNA): TGTGCCAGCAGTTTCGGATCGAGCGGAATCGCTGAAGCTTTCTTT. Translated, it gives CASSFGSSGIAEAFF.